The 27 T cell receptor beta chains given below trace back to one sample, sequenced in a study of T cell responses to AZD1222 COVID-19 vaccine. Measured with immunoSEQ multiplex PCR; TCRdb has only the in-frame clones, and not every one. The sample lists fewer than 150,000 clones, about 90% occurring once. The sequences come from peripheral blood, collected on day 0 of AZD1222 vaccination. Receptors originate from an adult in good health.

The gene calls are TRBV6-6 and TRBJ1-5, with D perhaps matching TRBD1 (5 bases). V was shortened by 6 bases and J by 3 bases, with 9 bases between the two germline ends. The length of the CDR3 is 13 residues. Germline V lookup: CDR1 MNHNY, CDR2 SVGAGI (reference sequence). The CDR3 region is CASRGADNQPQHF. CDR3 in DNA: TGTGCCAGCAGAGGGGCGGACAATCAGCCCCAGCATTTT.

As to this clone: The junction and the germline gene differ at one end; a read error may be behind it. The genes are TRBV14 and TRBJ2-7; D ambiguous. Germline loops: CDR1 SGHDN, CDR2 FVKESK. CDR3 length: 13 residues. Written as DNA, the CDR3 is TGTGCCAGCAGTGTTGAGCCCTCCACAGTAAAGAACTTC. Amino acids: CASSVEPSTVKNF.

V gene TRBV12-3 or TRBV12-4 combines with J gene TRBJ2-3; D not resolved. Deletions cut 5 bases from V and 7 bases from J, with 4 bases between. This CDR3 has 10 residues. The CDR3 sequence: CASSIHTQYF. CDR3 DNA: TGTGCCAGCAGTATTCATACGCAGTATTTT.

This chain joins TRBV4-1 and TRBJ2-7, with a possible D match to TRBD1 (7 bases). Germline values: CDR1 MGHRA, CDR2 YSYEKL. V was clipped by 4 bases and J by 7 bases, with 17 bases between them. The CDR3 totals 14 residues. The CDR3 is CASSLTEGAGEQYF. The CDR3 coding sequence is TGCGCCAGCAGCCTAACGGAGGGGGCGGGAGAGCAGTACTTC.

V gene TRBV7-2 combines with J gene TRBJ1-1; the match to TRBD1 covers 7 bases. The CDR3 contains 15 residues. The J segment lost 1 base and the V segment lost 3 bases, leaving 5 bases of the junction unmatched. Germline CDR1 SGHTA, CDR2 FQGNSA. The CDR3 nucleotides are TGTGCCAGCAGCTTTACAGGGGTTGGGAACACTGAAGCTTTCTTT. Protein product: CASSFTGVGNTEAFF.

The chain couples TRBV7-2 to TRBJ2-1; 8 nucleotides agree with TRBD2. Germline CDR1 and CDR2: SGHTA and FQGNSA. This CDR3 is 14 amino acids long. The J segment lost 7 bases and the V segment lost 5 bases, leaving 7 bases of the junction unmatched. For the CDR3, the DNA is TGTGCCAGCAGCCCGGGACTAGGGTTGAATGAGCAGTTCTTC. This translates into CASSPGLGLNEQFF.

The rearrangement uses TRBV6-1 and TRBJ2-2, with 10 bases fitting TRBD1. J was trimmed by 2 bases and V by 2 bases; bases with no gene match: 2. This CDR3 contains 16 residues. Germline CDR1 and CDR2: MNHNS and SASEGT. The CDR3 spells CASSERTGGNTGELFF. CDR3 in DNA: TGTGCCAGCAGTGAACGGACAGGGGGAAACACCGGGGAGCTGTTTTTT.

V and J are TRBV5-1 and TRBJ2-3, with 9 bases identical to TRBD2. Trimming removed 2 bases from V and 4 bases from J; junction bases left unmatched: 5. CDR3 size: 15 residues. Per germline, CDR1 SGHRS and CDR2 YFSETQ. CDR3 nucleotide sequence: TGCGCCAGCAGCTTCGGACTAGCGTCGCCAGATACGCAGTATTTT. This gives the protein CASSFGLASPDTQYF.

V and J are TRBV7-9 and TRBJ2-7, with 7 bases that match TRBD1. CDR1 and CDR2 (germline): SEHNR, FQNEAQ (reference sequence). The CDR3 contains 15 residues. Trimming cost V 1 base and J 2 bases; bases outside gene matches: 5. CDR3 bases: TGTGCCAGCAGCTTAGGGGACAGATTAACCTACGAGCAGTACTTC. This encodes CASSLGDRLTYEQYF.

This clone is a singleton in its sample. J is TRBJ1-2 and V is TRBV13, with D possibly TRBD1 on 6 matching bases. CDR3 length: 14 residues. Trimming cost V 3 bases and J 4 bases, with 12 bases left between them. The germline V gene encodes CDR1 PRHDT and CDR2 FYEKMQ (reference sequence). In DNA, the CDR3 is TGTGCCAGCAGCTTGGCAGGGGCAGGCTATGGCTACACCTTC. Protein: CASSLAGAGYGYTF.

V is TRBV28 and J is TRBJ2-2, with no clear D. This CDR3 comprises 15 residues. Germline V lookup: CDR1 MDHEN, CDR2 SYDVKM. The germline V and J ends were trimmed by 6 bases and 0 bases, with 11 bases remaining between them. DNA of the CDR3: TGTGCCAGCAGCAGAGGCGATTCGAACACCGGGGAGCTGTTTTTT. Protein product: CASSRGDSNTGELFF. The full variable domain, completed using reference TRBV28 and TRBJ2-2, is DVKVTQSSRYLVKRTGEKVFLECVQDMDHENMFWYRQDPGLGLRLIYFSYDVKMKEKGDIPEGYSVSREKKERFSLILESASTNQTSMYLCASSRGDSNTGELFFGEGSRLTVL.

This clone was picked up a small number of times. The J gene is TRBJ1-2, the V gene TRBV28; the D gene is possibly TRBD1 (6 bases). The CDR3 is 13 residues long. Germline V CDR1 and CDR2: MDHEN, SYDVKM. V shed 4 bases and J shed 13 bases, with 19 bases lying between them. The CDR3 reads CASSSIDRRIPTF. Written as DNA, the CDR3 is TGTGCCAGCAGTTCAATCGACAGGCGGATTCCCACCTTC.

The rearrangement joins TRBV6-6 to TRBJ1-4; 9 bases line up with TRBD1. The junction had 4 bases not matched to a gene; V was cut back by 6 bases and J by 2 bases. The CDR3 totals 15 residues. Germline V CDR1 and CDR2: MNHNY, SVGAGI (reference sequence). The CDR3 protein is CASRAGTGTNEKLFF. CDR3 nucleotides: TGTGCCAGCAGAGCCGGGACAGGGACTAATGAAAAACTGTTTTTT.

The J gene is TRBJ2-1, the V gene TRBV19; 10 bases are shared with TRBD2. V lost 7 bases and J lost 8; bases outside the gene matches: 14. Germline-derived CDR1 and CDR2 are LNHDA and SQIVND (reference sequence). The CDR3 contains 16 residues. The CDR3 DNA reads as TGTGCCAGTACCGACTCGCGGGCTAGCGGGAGCGATGAGCAGTTCTTC. Protein sequence: CASTDSRASGSDEQFF.

The chain joins TRBV6-5 to TRBJ2-1, with D perhaps assigned TRBD1 or TRBD2 (5 bases each). This CDR3 comprises 14 residues. Germline CDR1 reads MNHEY; CDR2 reads SVGAGI. Trimming removed 5 bases from V and 5 bases from J, with 13 bases in between. This CDR3 reads CASSIRDANNEQFF. CDR3 sequence (DNA): TGTGCCAGCAGTATCCGGGACGCGAACAATGAGCAGTTCTTC.

This chain links TRBV29-1 with TRBJ2-7; 8 nucleotides agree with TRBD1. The V gene's germline CDR1 is SQVTM and CDR2 ANQGSEA. V dropped 6 bases and J dropped 3; count of bases not matched to a gene: 1. CDR3 size: 11 residues. CDR3 loop: CSVDRGYEQYF. In nucleotides, the CDR3 is TGCAGCGTAGACAGGGGCTACGAGCAGTACTTC.

The gene calls are TRBV7-7 and TRBJ2-7; D call uncertain. This CDR3 is built from 11 residues. Trimming pared 6 bases from V and 4 bases from J, leaving 7 bases between. The germline V gene encodes CDR1 SSHAT and CDR2 FNYEAQ (reference sequence). In DNA form, the CDR3 reads TGTGCCAGCAGACAGCCTTACGAGCAGTACTTC. This gives the protein CASRQPYEQYF. The variable domain in full, with the rest retrieved from reference TRBV7-7 and TRBJ2-7, is GAGVSQSPRYKVTKRGQDVTLRCDPISSHATLYWYQQALGQGPEFLTYFNYEAQPDKSGLPSDRFSAERPEGSISTLTIQRTEQRDSAMYRCASRQPYEQYFGPGTRLTVT.

The chain joins TRBV19 to TRBJ2-7; D uncertain. Trimming cost V 4 bases and J 6 bases, with 19 bases left between them. The CDR3 runs 15 residues. CDR1 and CDR2 (germline): LNHDA, SQIVND (reference sequence). The CDR3, as DNA: TGTGCCAGTAGTAGGACCTTGGGGTTTAAGGGCGAGCAGTACTTC. It codes for CASSRTLGFKGEQYF.

The chain uses TRBV7-9 and TRBJ1-2; the match to TRBD1 covers 7 bases. Germline V CDR1 and CDR2: SEHNR, FQNEAQ (reference sequence). Trimming took 4 bases from V and 5 from J; bases not matched to a gene: 1. This CDR3 region has 12 residues. CDR3 DNA: TGTGCCAGCAGCTCGACAGGGTATGGCTACACCTTC. This encodes CASSSTGYGYTF.

As DNA, the CDR3 is TGCGCCAGCAGCCTCCAATCCCCGGGTAATGGCTACACCTTC. This codes for CASSLQSPGNGYTF. This chain uses TRBV5-1 with TRBJ1-2; D gene uncertain. V was clipped by 4 bases and J by 6 bases, with 16 bases between them. In germline, CDR1 is SGHRS, CDR2 YFSETQ. The CDR3 extends over 14 amino acids.

This chain joins TRBV18 and TRBJ2-4; D perhaps matches TRBD1 (6 bases). V lost 0 bases, J lost 4 bases, and 7 bases lay in between. Germline V lookup: CDR1 KGHSH, CDR2 LQKENI. CDR3 length equals 14 residues. CDR3 bases: TGTGCCAGCTCACCACCGGGACAAAAAAACATTCAGTACTTC. Translation: CASSPPGQKNIQYF. The whole variable domain, remainder taken from reference TRBV18 and TRBJ2-4, is NAGVMQNPRHLVRRRGQEARLRCSPMKGHSHVYWYRQLPEEGLKFMVYLQKENIIDESGMPKERFSAEFPKEGPSILRIQQVVRGDSAAYFCASSPPGQKNIQYFGAGTRLSVL.

This chain connects TRBV5-1 to TRBJ1-3; 9 positions match TRBD1. Germline loops: CDR1 SGHRS, CDR2 YFSETQ. V was clipped by 3 bases and J by 1 base; unmatched bases: 8. The CDR3 extends over 17 amino acids. CDR3 coding DNA: TGCGCCAGCAGCTCCTATTACAGGGGGCGTTCTGGAAACACCATATATTTT. Residues: CASSSYYRGRSGNTIYF.

The chain is built from TRBV6-5 and TRBJ2-7; D not certain. This CDR3 has 11 residues. The V gene's germline CDR1 is MNHEY and CDR2 SVGAGI. Trimming took 1 base from V and 8 from J, leaving 6 bases between them. The CDR3 bases are TGTGCCAGCAGTTACTTGGCGCAGCAGTACTTC. This encodes CASSYLAQQYF.

This rearrangement joins TRBV6-5 to TRBJ1-1; 8 bases are a match to TRBD1. Germline V gene data show CDR1 as MNHEY and CDR2 as SVGAGI. CDR3 length: 12 residues. V dropped 5 bases and J dropped 8; count of bases not matched to a gene: 4. As DNA, the CDR3 is TGTGCCAGCAGTCGGACAGGGTCCGAAGCTTTCTTT. This sequence encodes CASSRTGSEAFF.

The CDR3 region is CATSGQVGPQHF. The CDR3 coding sequence is TGTGCCACCAGTGGACAGGTAGGGCCCCAGCATTTT. V gene TRBV24-1 combines with J gene TRBJ1-5, with D perhaps matching TRBD1 (6 bases). Germline CDR1 reads KGHDR; CDR2 reads SFDVKD. The CDR3 covers 12 residues. V lost 5 bases, J lost 9 bases, and 10 bases lay in between.

The CDR3 bases are TGTGCCACCAGCAGAGAGGACAGGGTGGAGTATGAAAAACTGTTTTTT. Translating it yields CATSREDRVEYEKLFF. V is TRBV15 and J is TRBJ1-4, with TRBD1 matching 8 bases. Trimming took 0 bases from V and 6 from J; bases not matched to a gene: 6. The germline V gene encodes CDR1 LNHNV and CDR2 YYDKDF (reference sequence). The CDR3 sequence is 16 residues long.

CDR3 loop: CASSPGLRQGGKLFF. The CDR3 bases are TGTGCCAGCAGCCCAGGGCTGAGACAGGGCGGAAAACTGTTTTTT. The chain links TRBV3-1 (or the pseudogene TRBV3-2) to TRBJ1-4, with TRBD1 matching 7 bases. V lost 4 bases and J lost 10; bases outside the gene matches: 12. Germline V gives CDR1 LGHDT, CDR2 YNNKEL (reference sequence). The length of the CDR3 is 15 residues.